The source of this T cell receptor beta chain is a study of Graves' ophthalmopathy and Graves' hyperthyroidism. The authors amplified TCR beta CDR3 regions, and they did so from RNA transcripts for repertoire sequencing. Second-round multiplex PCR followed a first-round RT-PCR using HTBI primers. TCRdb itself ran the multiplex PCR reads through MiXCR, one entry per CDR3 protein. The top ten hold 2.5% to 3.5% of the sample, which has some 410,000 distinct CDR3 sequences, roughly 20% seen once. The CDR3 has 15 residues. Trimming stripped 8 bases from V and 2 bases from J, with 18 bases between. Germline V gene sequence: CDR1 MNHNS, CDR2 SASEGT. This clonotype showed up many times.

The chain is built from TRBV6-1 and TRBJ1-1; a possible D gene is TRBD1 (6 bases). The TCR originated in a woman aged 18-35 years with stable Graves' hyperthyroidism. Sequencing input: peripheral blood. CDR3 DNA: TGTGCCAGCGAAGGGGGACGGTCCTTAAACACTGAAGCTTTCTTT. It encodes CASEGGRSLNTEAFF.